These T cell receptor beta chains were read from a single sample in a study of CD8 T cells in ankylosing spondylitis. TCRdb re-called the 5' RACE reads with MiXCR, one entry per CDR3 protein. The sample has approximately 25,000 distinct CDR3 sequences, roughly a sixth seen once. The sequenced sample was blood. These receptors came from a male donor with ankylosing spondylitis or in good health (not recorded which). Both conserved end residues are part of each CDR3. D genes are given only for firm matches. Clone sizes are given selectively: once, few, many, or a class where the clone is expanded.

v_call	j_call	clone_size	d_call	cdr3_nt	cdr3_aa
TRBV5-6	TRBJ2-3	many	.	TGTGCCAGCAGCTTGGGCCGGGGGAGCACAGATACGCAGTATTTT	CASSLGRGSTDTQYF
TRBV20-1	TRBJ2-3	few	TRBD2	TGCAGTGCTAGCCTTACGGCTAGCGGGGCCCCCGCAACGCAGTATTTT	CSASLTASGAPATQYF
TRBV4-2	TRBJ1-2	few	.	TGTGCCAGCAGCCAAGAGACGGATGATGGCTACACCTTC	CASSQETDDGYTF
TRBV29-1	TRBJ2-3	many	.	TGCAGCGTTGAACCCACCCGTGAAGCGTTCTCCAGTTTACCTAGCACAGATACGCAGTATTTT	CSVEPTREAFSSLPSTDTQYF
TRBV7-2	TRBJ1-4	few	TRBD1	TGTGCCAGCACCCCAGGGGGCGGGGATGAAAAACTGTTTTTT	CASTPGGGDEKLFF
TRBV12-3/TRBV12-4	TRBJ1-5	.	TRBD1	TGTGCCAGCAGTACAGGGGGAGGTCGGCAGCCCCAGCATTTT	CASSTGGGRQPQHF
TRBV29-1	TRBJ2-2	few	.	TGCAGCGTTGCGGGTATCGGGAGTGAGAACACCGGGGAGCTGTTTTTT	CSVAGIGSENTGELFF
TRBV3-1	TRBJ2-2	.	.	TGTGCCAGCAGCCAGATTGATGCCCCGATCACCGGGGAGCTGTTTTTT	CASSQIDAPITGELFF
TRBV2	TRBJ1-1	.	TRBD1	TGTGCCAGCAGTGAAGTCTCGGGACAGGAAAACACTGAAGCTTTCTTT	CASSEVSGQENTEAFF
TRBV29-1	TRBJ2-2	many	.	TGCAGCGCCCAGGCGGGCGCAGGGGTAAAAGAGGAGCTGTTTTTT	CSAQAGAGVKEELFF
TRBV7-9	TRBJ2-1	many	.	TGTGCCAGCAGCGCCCGACAAGGGTTCTACAATGAGCAGTTCTTC	CASSARQGFYNEQFF
TRBV7-2	TRBJ2-1	.	TRBD2	TGTGCCAGCAGGAAGGAAGCGGGAGAGCAGTTCTTC	CASRKEAGEQFF
TRBV7-9	TRBJ2-3	many	.	TGTGCCAGCAGCTTAAGCCAGGGCGAGGCTACGCAGTATTTT	CASSLSQGEATQYF
TRBV6-5	TRBJ2-2	few	.	TGTGCCAGCAGTTACAGGGGCCCGAACACCGGGGAGCTGTTTTTT	CASSYRGPNTGELFF
TRBV7-9	TRBJ2-1	few	.	TGTGCCAGCAGCTTAGCAGGGCCCTCCTACAATGAGCAGTTCTTC	CASSLAGPSYNEQFF
TRBV27	TRBJ2-3	few	.	TGTGCCAGCACCCGGGGGCCCTCCACAGATACGCAGTATTTT	CASTRGPSTDTQYF
TRBV7-2	TRBJ1-3	.	.	TGTGCCAGCAGCTCCACTATCTCTGGAAACACCATATATTTT	CASSSTISGNTIYF
TRBV28	TRBJ2-7	many	TRBD1	TGTGCCAGCAGTTTAAGGGACAGGGTACCCTACGAGCAGTACTTC	CASSLRDRVPYEQYF
TRBV7-2	TRBJ2-3	few	.	TGTGCCAGCAGTTCCGATCTCCCCACGCAGTATTTT	CASSSDLPTQYF
TRBV7-9	TRBJ1-1	.	.	TGTGCCAGCAGCTTAGCGACAGGAGTCGTTTTGAACACTGAAGCTTTCTTT	CASSLATGVVLNTEAFF
TRBV7-2	TRBJ2-7	.	.	TGTGCCAGCAGCTTAGCTCAGGGCCTCTACGAGCAGTACTTC	CASSLAQGLYEQYF
TRBV7-3	TRBJ2-3	many	.	TGTGCCAGCAGCTTACGGAGGGCCTCTAGCACAGATACGCAGTATTTT	CASSLRRASSTDTQYF
TRBV20-1	TRBJ2-3	many	.	TGCAGTGCTATGGTCTGGGGGCGAGACACAGATACGCAGTATTTT	CSAMVWGRDTDTQYF
TRBV12-3/TRBV12-4	TRBJ2-2	many	.	TGTGCCAGCATTGGGGAAGTCCCGCGAACCGGGGAGCTGTTTTTT	CASIGEVPRTGELFF
TRBV5-6	TRBJ2-1	many	.	TGTGCCAGCAGCTTCCTTTTCGCTATAGGGATTGAAAATGAGCAGTTCTTC	CASSFLFAIGIENEQFF
TRBV29-1	TRBJ2-3	many	TRBD2	TGCAGCGTTGGGGGTAGCGGGAGTGTGGATACGCAGTATTTT	CSVGGSGSVDTQYF
TRBV29-1	TRBJ2-7	few	TRBD2	TGCAGCGTTGATCGGGGGGGCGGCTACGAGCAGTACTTC	CSVDRGGGYEQYF
TRBV4-2	TRBJ2-1	few	TRBD2	TGTGCCAGCGCCAGGACTAGCGGATACAATGAGCAGTTCTTC	CASARTSGYNEQFF
TRBV20-1	TRBJ1-1	medium-sized	.	TGCAGTGCTAGAGATTTGCTGAACACTGAAGCTTTCTTT	CSARDLLNTEAFF